Given below is one T cell receptor beta chain in context. What it binds is not known. A much larger clone lies a single base off, so this may be a read error. Amplification of TCR beta CDR3 regions used RNA transcripts. First-round RT-PCR employed HTBI primers, with a second-round multiplex PCR after it. TCRdb re-analysed the multiplex PCR reads in MiXCR, keeping a single row per CDR3 protein. Altogether around 590,000 distinct CDR3 sequences are present, approximately 35% being singletons, with the ten largest covering roughly 4%. Other autoimmune disease, uncontrolled infection, pregnancy and lactation led to exclusion. The entry originates in a study of Graves' ophthalmopathy and Graves' hyperthyroidism. Study information: The authors defined stable hyperthyroidism as no ophthalmopathy within 18 months of follow-up. Study-wide points: Among thyroid clonotypes expanded above 0.001 frequency, most also appeared in blood.

Per the germline V gene, CDR1 is MGHRA and CDR2 is YSYEKL. CDR3 length: 14 residues. This TCR was recovered from an adult man with Graves' hyperthyroidism. What was sequenced was peripheral blood or thyroid tissue (not recorded which). The chain carries TRBV4-1 and TRBJ2-5; TRBD2 is a possible D gene (5 bases). The DNA for the CDR3 is TGCGCCAGCAGCCGGGAGAGCAGGCAAGAGACCCGGTACTTC. Its translation is CASSRESRQETRYF.